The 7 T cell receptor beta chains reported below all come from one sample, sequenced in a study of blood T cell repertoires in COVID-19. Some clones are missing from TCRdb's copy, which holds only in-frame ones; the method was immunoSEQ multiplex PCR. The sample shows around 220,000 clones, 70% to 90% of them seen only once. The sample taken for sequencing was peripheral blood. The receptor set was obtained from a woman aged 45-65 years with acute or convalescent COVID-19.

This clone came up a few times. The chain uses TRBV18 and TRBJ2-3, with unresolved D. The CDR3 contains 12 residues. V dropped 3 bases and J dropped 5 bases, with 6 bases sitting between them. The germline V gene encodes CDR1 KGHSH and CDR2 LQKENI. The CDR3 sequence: CASSPRRDTQYF. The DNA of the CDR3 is TGTGCCAGCTCACCCCGTAGAGATACGCAGTATTTT.

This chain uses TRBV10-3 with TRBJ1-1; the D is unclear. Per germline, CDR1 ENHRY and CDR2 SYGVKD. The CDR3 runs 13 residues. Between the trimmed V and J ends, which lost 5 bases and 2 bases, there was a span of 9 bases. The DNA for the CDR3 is TGTGCCATCAGTACAGCTATCAACACTGAAGCTTTCTTT. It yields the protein CAISTAINTEAFF.

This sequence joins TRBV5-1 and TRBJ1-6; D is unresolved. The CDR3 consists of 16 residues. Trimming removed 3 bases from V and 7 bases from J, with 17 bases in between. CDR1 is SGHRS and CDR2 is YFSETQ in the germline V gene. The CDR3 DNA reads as TGCGCCAGCAGCTCAGCCCACGGGAAACGGAATTCACCCCTCCACTTT. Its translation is CASSSAHGKRNSPLHF.

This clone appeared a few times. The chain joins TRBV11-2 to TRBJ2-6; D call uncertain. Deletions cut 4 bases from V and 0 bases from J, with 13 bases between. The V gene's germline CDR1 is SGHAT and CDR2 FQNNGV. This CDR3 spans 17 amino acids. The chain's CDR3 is CASSSSGLASGANVLTF. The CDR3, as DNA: TGTGCCAGCAGCTCCTCAGGTCTTGCCTCTGGGGCCAACGTCCTGACTTTC.

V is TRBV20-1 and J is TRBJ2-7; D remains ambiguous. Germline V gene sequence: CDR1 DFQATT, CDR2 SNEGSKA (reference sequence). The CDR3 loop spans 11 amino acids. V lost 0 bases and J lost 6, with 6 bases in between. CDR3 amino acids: CSARDLGEQYF. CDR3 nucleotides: TGCAGTGCTAGAGATCTAGGCGAGCAGTACTTC.

Here the CDR3 reads CASSRTGSGQPGEQFF. CDR3 nucleotide sequence: TGTGCCAGCAGCAGAACAGGGAGCGGCCAGCCGGGTGAGCAGTTCTTC. The chain recombines TRBV5-6 with TRBJ2-1, with a tentative D call TRBD1 (6 bases). This CDR3 comprises 16 residues. Trimming pared 4 bases from V and 9 bases from J, leaving 23 bases between. CDR1 is SGHDT and CDR2 is YYEEEE in the germline V gene.

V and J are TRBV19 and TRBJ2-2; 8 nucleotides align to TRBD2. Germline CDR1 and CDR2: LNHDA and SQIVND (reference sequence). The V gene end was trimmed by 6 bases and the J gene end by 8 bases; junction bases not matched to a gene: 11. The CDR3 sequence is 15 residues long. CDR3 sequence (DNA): TGTGCCAGTAGAGTTCCACTAGCGGAAATGGGGGAGCTGTTTTTT. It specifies CASRVPLAEMGELFF.